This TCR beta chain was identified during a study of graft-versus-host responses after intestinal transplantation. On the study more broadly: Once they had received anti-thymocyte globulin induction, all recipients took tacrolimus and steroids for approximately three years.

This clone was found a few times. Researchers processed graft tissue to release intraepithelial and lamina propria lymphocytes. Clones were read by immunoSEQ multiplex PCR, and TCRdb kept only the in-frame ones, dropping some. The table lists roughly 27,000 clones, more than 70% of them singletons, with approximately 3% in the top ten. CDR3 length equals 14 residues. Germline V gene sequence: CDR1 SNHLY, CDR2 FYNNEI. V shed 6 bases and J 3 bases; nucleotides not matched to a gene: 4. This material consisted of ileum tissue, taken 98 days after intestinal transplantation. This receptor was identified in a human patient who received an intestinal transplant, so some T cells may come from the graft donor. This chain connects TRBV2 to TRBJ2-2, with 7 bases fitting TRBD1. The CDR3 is CASRDRSYTGELFF. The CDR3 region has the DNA TGTGCCAGCAGGGACAGGTCTTACACCGGGGAGCTGTTTTTT.